Below are 18 T cell receptor delta chains sequenced from a single sample in a study of gamma-delta chains in newborns, infants, children (dated by TCRdb to 2018 to 2020). Sequencing took place on an Illumina MiSeq. After TCRdb called clones again from the public reads with CATT, rows with identical DNA were merged. Across this sample there are 5,600 or so delta-chain clones, with approximately 1.9% seen only once. The ten largest clonotypes hold under 15% of the sample. The sequencing sample was made of blood. The receptors derive from a child who was a newborn, infant or young child, either healthy, febrile or measles-vaccinated (not recorded which).

This clone was found a few times. Only one base separates this from a far larger clonotype, so it likely reflects a read error. The chain couples TRDV2 to TRDJ2; TRDD3 matches at 12 bases. This CDR3 spans 15 amino acids. Germline V gives CDR1 GEAIGNYY, CDR2 EKD. The V and J ends lost 3 bases and 4 bases, in that order; junction bases with no gene match: 2. This chain's CDR3 is CACDALGDTTAQLFF. For the CDR3, the DNA is TGTGCCTGTGACGCACTGGGGGATACGACAGCACAACTCTTCTTT.

This clone was seen a few times. TCRdb's entry gives the protein of a much larger clone, which mismatches this DNA's translation at residue 13, likely from a read error; the protein reported here is translated from the DNA. The V call is TRDV2, the J call TRDJ2, with 7 bases that match TRDD3. This CDR3 spans 15 amino acids. The germline gives CDR1 GEAIGNYY, CDR2 EKD. The CDR3 spells CACDPWGPKTAQPFF. The CDR3 region has the DNA TGTGCCTGTGACCCCTGGGGGCCGAAGACAGCACAACCCTTCTTT.

In this sample, this clone turned up a few times. The protein held in TCRdb is that of a much larger clone and does not match this DNA's translation at residue 4, likely because of a read error; the protein shown is translated from the DNA. Other nucleotide sequences in the sample specify the same CDR3. The chain joins TRDV2 to TRDJ3, with 12 bases matching TRDD3. V gave up 5 bases and J gave up 0 bases; unmatched junction bases: 4. CDR1 and CDR2 (germline): GEAIGNYY, EKD. The CDR3 is 18 residues long. CDR3 nucleotide sequence: TGTGCCTGTGGCACTGGGGGATACAGCTCCTGGGACACCCGACAGATGTTTTTC. Its translation: CACGTGGYSSWDTRQMFF.

This clone rates as medium-sized. The rearrangement uses TRDV2 and TRDJ3; TRDD3 aligns across 11 bases. V lost 0 bases and J lost 0; bases outside the gene matches: 12. The CDR3 spans 22 residues. From germline, CDR1 is GEAIGNYY and CDR2 EKD. The CDR3 DNA reads TGTGCCTGTGACACCGTCGAAGGGGGTACTGGGGGATACTCCTGGGACACCCGACAGATGTTTTTC. It yields the protein CACDTVEGGTGGYSWDTRQMFF.

A note on this clone: TCRdb's entry gives the protein of a much larger clone, which mismatches this DNA's translation at residue 7, likely from a read error; the protein reported here is translated from the DNA. V and J are TRDV1 and TRDJ1; no reliable D call. V lost 1 base to trimming and J lost 7 bases, with 22 bases between them. The CDR3 consists of 17 residues. Germline CDR1 reads TSWWSYY; CDR2 reads QGS. The DNA of the CDR3 is TGTGCTCTTGGGGAACACCGCGGGCCTAAAGAGGAGGCTAAACTCATCTTT. It encodes CALGEHRGPKEEAKLIF.

Concerning this clone itself: One base away lies a much larger clone, so this may be a sequencing read error. This same CDR3 is encoded by further DNA sequences in the sample. This chain links TRDV2 with TRDJ3; 12 bases are a match to TRDD3. The CDR3 sequence is 20 residues long. Germline V gene data show CDR1 as GEAIGNYY and CDR2 as EKD. The CDR3 sequence is CACDKVLGDTSSWDTRQMFF. As DNA, the CDR3 is TGTGCCTGTGACAAAGTACTGGGGGATACCAGCTCCTGGGACACCCGCCAGATGTTTTTC.

A remark on this clone: The junction and the germline gene differ at one end; a read error may be behind it. The V gene is TRDV2, the J gene TRDJ1; 10 nucleotides align to TRDD3. This CDR3 spans 16 amino acids. CDR1 and CDR2 from the germline V gene are GEAIGNYY and EKD. CDR3 bases: TGTGCCTGTGACATACTGGGGGATTCGAACACCGATAAACTCACCTTT. The encoded protein is CACDILGDSNTDKLTF.

This clone was seen repeatedly, ten times or more. Since a much larger clone is just one base distant, this may be a read error. The V gene is TRDV2, the J gene TRDJ3, with D maybe TRDD3 (6 bases). Germline values: CDR1 GEAIGNYY, CDR2 EKD. The V end lost 3 bases, the J end lost 0 bases, and 8 bases lay between the germline ends. The CDR3 runs to 16 residues. DNA of the CDR3: TGTGCCTGTGACGGGATAAGCTCCTGGGACACCCGACAGATGTTTTTC. It codes for CACDGISSWDTRQMFF.

This clone appeared a few times. This DNA's translation differs at residue 10 from TCRdb's protein, which comes from a much larger clone; a read error is likely, and the protein shown is translated from the DNA. V and J are TRAV29/DV5 and TRDJ2, with 10 positions matching TRDD3. Per germline, CDR1 NSMFDY and CDR2 ISSIKDK. The CDR3 extends over 14 amino acids. The CDR3 sequence: CAAYWGILTTQLFF. CDR3 bases: TGTGCAGCATACTGGGGGATTTTGACAACACAACTCTTCTTT. Full variable domain (rest looked up from reference TRAV29/DV5 and TRDJ2): DQQVKQNSPSLSVQEGRISILNCDYTNSMFDYFLWYKKYPAEGPTFLISISSIKDKNEDGRFTVFLNKSAKHLSLHIVPSQPGDSAVYFCAAYWGILTTQLFFGKGTQLIVEP.

Points on this clone: The protein TCRdb lists belongs to a much larger clone and differs from this DNA's translation at residue 10, which points to a read error; the protein shown is made from the DNA. The V and J genes are TRDV2 and TRDJ3, with D possibly matching TRDD3 (6 bases). The CDR3 is made up of 19 amino acids. V shed 0 bases and J shed 0 bases, with 14 bases lying between them. The germline CDR1 and CDR2 sequences are GEAIGNYY and EKD. CDR3 sequence reads: CACDTGYSQGSWDTRQMFF. In DNA, the CDR3 is TGTGCCTGTGACACCGGATACTCCCAAGGCTCCTGGGACACCCGACAGATGTTTTTC.

This clone is labeled as medium-sized (0.01 to 0.1%). The sample holds other DNA sequences that translate to the same CDR3. The genes are TRDV2 and TRDJ3; 9 bases align to TRDD3. The germline CDR1 and CDR2 sequences are GEAIGNYY and EKD. This CDR3 region has 19 residues. V shed 0 bases and J 0 bases; nucleotides not matched to a gene: 5. CDR3 amino acids: CACDTLLGESSWDTRQMFF. In DNA form, the CDR3 reads TGTGCCTGTGACACCTTACTGGGGGAGAGCTCCTGGGACACCCGACAGATGTTTTTC.

A word on this clone: A much larger clone lies a single base off, so this may be a read error. Other DNA sequences from this sample encode an identical CDR3 as well. The gene calls are TRDV2 and TRDJ3; weak D call: TRDD3 (6 bases). With 3 bases removed from V and 0 bases from J, the gap between germline ends came to 17 bases. The CDR3 is 19 amino acids. From germline, CDR1 is GEAIGNYY and CDR2 EKD. The CDR3: CACDDVLGDTSWDTRQMFF. As DNA, the CDR3 is TGTGCCTGTGACGATGTACTGGGTGATACCTCCTGGGACACCCGACAGATGTTTTTC.

This clone was seen more than once but under ten times. Being one base from a much bigger clone, this may be a read error. This chain connects TRDV2 to TRDJ3; 9 bases map to TRDD3. This CDR3 region has 22 residues. Germline lookup yields CDR1 GEAIGNYY and CDR2 EKD. In nucleotides, the CDR3 is TGTGCCTGTGACGTCCTGAGTGGGGATACGCGCTGGAGCTCCTGGGGCACCCGACAGATGTTTTTC. Protein product: CACDVLSGDTRWSSWGTRQMFF.

This clone is medium-sized within its sample. Other DNA sequences in the same sample also yield this CDR3. The rearrangement links TRDV2 to TRDJ3, with 7 bases that match TRDD3. The length of the CDR3 is 18 residues. The germline V gene has CDR1 GEAIGNYY and CDR2 EKD. The junction had 4 bases not matched to a gene; V was cut back by 0 bases and J by 0 bases. CDR3 in DNA: TGTGCCTGTGACACCGTACTGGGGAGCTCCTGGGACACCCGACAGATGTTTTTC. Protein product: CACDTVLGSSWDTRQMFF.

Concerning this clone: TCRdb assigns this DNA the protein of a much larger clone, which departs from its translation at residue 8; this likely reflects a read error, and the protein shown comes from translating the DNA. The rearrangement joins TRDV2 to TRDJ3; D remains unclear. V was clipped by 0 bases and J by 3 bases, with 11 bases between them. CDR1 and CDR2 (germline): GEAIGNYY, EKD. There are 17 residues in the CDR3. The CDR3 sequence is CACDTTGSHWDTRQMFF. The DNA of the CDR3 is TGTGCCTGTGACACCACCGGATCCCACTGGGACACCCGACAGATGTTTTTC.

This clone showed up just a few times. TCRdb has a much larger clone's protein, which differs at residue 11 from the translation of this DNA, likely because of a read error; what is shown is the protein translated from the DNA. V is TRDV2 and J is TRDJ3; D uncertain. This CDR3 contains 20 residues. V lost 1 base and J 1 base, leaving 19 bases between the germline ends. The germline CDR1 and CDR2 sequences are GEAIGNYY and EKD. The CDR3 loop reads CACDTVQVPQPSWDTRQMFF. Written as DNA, the CDR3 is TGTGCCTGTGACACGGTCCAAGTACCGCAACCTTCCTGGGACACCCGACAGATGTTTTTC.

This clone is classed as medium-sized. Other nucleotide sequences in the sample specify the same CDR3. The gene calls are TRDV2 and TRDJ3; D is perhaps TRDD3 (6 bases). The CDR3 consists of 18 residues. The V gene lost 0 bases and the J gene lost 0 bases, with 11 bases spanning the gap. CDR1 and CDR2 from the germline V gene are GEAIGNYY and EKD. CDR3 region: CACDTVGGFSWDTRQMFF. The CDR3 DNA reads TGTGCCTGTGACACCGTGGGGGGTTTCTCCTGGGACACCCGACAGATGTTTTTC.

To note about this clone: A far larger clone differs by one base, so this is likely a read error. Other nucleotide sequences in the sample specify the same CDR3. The V call is TRDV2, the J call TRDJ3; 13 positions match TRDD3. The CDR3 totals 20 residues. CDR1 GEAIGNYY and CDR2 EKD come from the germline V gene. With 4 bases clipped from V and 0 bases from J, the junction kept 8 bases outside the gene matches. CDR3 sequence: CACDTVLGDTSSWDTRQMFF. CDR3 sequence (DNA): TGTGCCTGTGATACCGTACTGGGGGATACGAGCTCCTGGGACACCCGACAGATGTTTTTC.